The rows below give T cell receptor beta chains drawn from one sample of a study of CD8+ T cells in alopecia areata. Clones were read by immunoSEQ multiplex PCR, and TCRdb kept only the in-frame ones, dropping some. The profile shows about 140,000 clones, around 86% of them singletons. The material was CD8+ T cells sorted from blood, obtained at week 4, from a patient treated with tofacitinib. The receptors come from a human donor with alopecia areata. Both conserved end residues are part of each CDR3. D genes are given only for firm matches. Only some rows state a clone size, as once, few, many or a class for expanded clones.

d_call | clone_size | j_call | v_call | cdr3_nt | cdr3_aa
- | - | TRBJ2-7 | TRBV29-1 | TGCAGCGTTATAACCTCCTACGAGCAGTACTTC | CSVITSYEQYF
- | - | TRBJ2-1 | TRBV21-1 | TGTGCCAGCCTCCCTTGGGAGCAGTTCTTC | CASLPWEQFF
- | once | TRBJ1-3 | TRBV9 | TGTGCCAGCAGCGTGGACAGCGTCTCTGGAAACACCATATATTTT | CASSVDSVSGNTIYF
- | - | TRBJ2-7 | TRBV29-1 | TGCAGCGTTGAAGGGGGCACCTACTCCTACGAGCAGTACTTC | CSVEGGTYSYEQYF
- | once | TRBJ2-5 | TRBV11-3 | TGTGCCAGCAGCTTAGATCGGACCTACTTC | CASSLDRTYF
TRBD1 | - | TRBJ1-1 | TRBV7-6 | TGTGCCAGCAGCACTCCCAGCCGGGGACAGGGGCCCCAGAACACTGAAGCTTTCTTT | CASSTPSRGQGPQNTEAFF
- | - | TRBJ2-4 | TRBV27 | TGTGCCAGCAGTTTATCAGTGAAAAACATTCAGTACTTC | CASSLSVKNIQYF
- | - | TRBJ2-7 | TRBV10-3 | TGTGCCATCAGTGACGATTACGAGCAGTACTTC | CAISDDYEQYF
- | - | TRBJ1-1 | TRBV7-8 | TGTGCCAGCAGCTCTATTACAGGGAAGAACACTGAAGCTTTCTTT | CASSSITGKNTEAFF
- | - | TRBJ2-4 | TRBV9 | TGTGCCAGCAGCGTCGGGAAGTCGGACATTCAGTACTTC | CASSVGKSDIQYF
TRBD1 | - | TRBJ2-5 | TRBV27 | TGTGCCAGCAGCAGGGGGAGCCAAGAGACCCAGTACTTC | CASSRGSQETQYF
TRBD1 | few | TRBJ2-7 | TRBV29-1 | TGCAGCGCCACAGGGGACCCCTACGAGCAGTACTTC | CSATGDPYEQYF
TRBD1 | - | TRBJ2-1 | TRBV27 | TGTGCCACCCTTAAAGGGACAGGGGCTGCGGGTGAGCAGTTCTTC | CATLKGTGAAGEQFF
- | - | TRBJ2-3 | TRBV27 | TGTGCCAGCAGTTTATCCGCCAGGGCGAGCACAGATACGCAGTATTTT | CASSLSARASTDTQYF
- | - | TRBJ1-5 | TRBV27 | TGTGCCAGCAGTTTGGGGACTAGAGGCAATCAGCCCCAGCATTTT | CASSLGTRGNQPQHF
- | once | TRBJ2-7 | TRBV5-6 | TGTGCCAGCAGCTTGGAGGACAGTATCTACGAGCAGTACTTC | CASSLEDSIYEQYF
- | - | TRBJ2-1 | TRBV12-5 | TGTGCTAGTGCTTCATCCTACAATGAGCAGTTCTTC | CASASSYNEQFF
- | - | TRBJ2-1 | TRBV7-9 | TGTGCCAGCAGCTCCCCGGGACTTAACAATGAGCAGTTCTTC | CASSSPGLNNEQFF
- | - | TRBJ1-2 | TRBV13 | TGTGCCAGCAGCTTCTCTTCGGCTGACAGGAATAACTATGGCTACACCTTC | CASSFSSADRNNYGYTF
- | - | TRBJ2-2 | TRBV9 | TGTGCCAGCAGCGTAGTTACCGGGGAGCTGTTTTTT | CASSVVTGELFF
- | - | TRBJ2-4 | TRBV29-1 | TGCAGCGTTGAAGATCACAGGTCCTCTCTAGCCAAAAACATTCAGTACTTC | CSVEDHRSSLAKNIQYF
- | - | TRBJ2-7 | TRBV5-6 | TGTGCCAGCAGCTTGCGTTTGGACTACGAGCGGTACTTC | CASSLRLDYERYF
- | - | TRBJ1-2 | TRBV5-4 | TGTGCCAGCAGCTTGGGGGCAGATGATGGCTACACCTTC | CASSLGADDGYTF
- | - | TRBJ1-2 | TRBV7-9 | TGTGCCAGCAGCCACTCGACCGAGAGGCGAGGTGGCTACACCTTC | CASSHSTERRGGYTF
TRBD1 | - | TRBJ2-1 | TRBV5-6 | TGTGCCAGCAGCTGGGAAACAGGGGGCTCCTACAATGAGCAGTTCTTC | CASSWETGGSYNEQFF
TRBD1 | few | TRBJ2-1 | TRBV28 | TGTGCCAGCAGTTCCCGTTCGTCAGGGGGCAATGAGCAGTTCTTC | CASSSRSSGGNEQFF
- | - | TRBJ2-3 | TRBV7-6 | TGTGCCAGCAGCTTAGCGGGTCCACCCCCGGATACGCAGTATTTT | CASSLAGPPPDTQYF
TRBD1 | - | TRBJ2-7 | TRBV7-9 | TGTGCCAGCAGCTCGCTAAGGAATTCGGGACAGACATACGAGCAGTACTTC | CASSSLRNSGQTYEQYF
TRBD1 | - | TRBJ2-1 | TRBV29-1 | TGCAGCGGGGGACAGGGCTTTCTGGCGGCGCAGTTCTTC | CSGGQGFLAAQFF
- | - | TRBJ2-7 | TRBV20-1 | TGCAGTGCTACCAACTCCTACGAGCAGTACTTC | CSATNSYEQYF
- | - | TRBJ1-2 | TRBV7-9 | TGTGCCAGCAGCTTTCCAGACAGGTCGATCCTATACGGCTACACCTTC | CASSFPDRSILYGYTF
- | - | TRBJ2-1 | TRBV7-9 | TGTGCCGGTGGGCCCCCAGACTCCTACAATGAGCAGTTCTTC | CAGGPPDSYNEQFF
- | - | TRBJ1-5 | TRBV6-5 | TGTGCCAGCAGTTGGGGCGATCCCGGAGGATCTCAGCCCCAGCATTTT | CASSWGDPGGSQPQHF
- | - | TRBJ2-1 | TRBV29-1 | TGCAGCGTTGTGGCCTCCAAGGATGAGCAGTTCTTC | CSVVASKDEQFF
TRBD1 | - | TRBJ1-2 | TRBV29-1 | TGCAGCGTTGAAGCAGGGGGCATTGGCTACACCTTC | CSVEAGGIGYTF
- | - | TRBJ2-5 | TRBV29-1 | TGCAGCGTTGAAGATCTAGGGCCAAGGGAGACCCAGTACTTC | CSVEDLGPRETQYF
- | - | TRBJ2-5 | TRBV25-1 | TGTGCCAGCGAGGGCAGAAAGGGGCTGTCGATTGAGACCCAGTACTTC | CASEGRKGLSIETQYF
TRBD2 | few | TRBJ2-1 | TRBV4-1 | TGCGCCAGCAGCCAAGCTATCCCGCCGGGACTAGGCTACAATGAGCAGTTCTTC | CASSQAIPPGLGYNEQFF
- | - | TRBJ2-5 | TRBV25-1 | TGTGCCAGCAGCTATTCCGGGACAAGTCAAGAGACCCAGTACTTC | CASSYSGTSQETQYF
- | - | TRBJ1-6 | TRBV6-5 | TGTGCCAGCAGTTACAATGGTTCACCCCTCCACTTT | CASSYNGSPLHF
- | - | TRBJ1-5 | TRBV27 | TGTGCCAGCAGCTTTACCAACAGAGATCAGCCCCAGCATTTT | CASSFTNRDQPQHF
- | - | TRBJ1-4 | TRBV5-4 | TGTGCCAGCAGCTTGGTTCCAGGGGACGAAAAACTGTTTTTT | CASSLVPGDEKLFF
- | - | TRBJ1-5 | TRBV30 | TGTGCCTGGAGTGTGGGAGCTGATCAGCCCCAGCATTTT | CAWSVGADQPQHF
TRBD2 | - | TRBJ2-5 | TRBV10-3 | TGTGCCATCAATCCGGGGGGGCAGCAAGAGACCCAGTACTTC | CAINPGGQQETQYF
- | - | TRBJ2-7 | TRBV7-9 | TGTGCCAGCAGCCTGTGGGGGTCCTACGAGCAGTACTTC | CASSLWGSYEQYF
TRBD2 | - | TRBJ2-5 | TRBV4-1 | TGCGCCAGCAGCTTATGGGGGGGGCAAGAGACCCAGTACTTC | CASSLWGGQETQYF
TRBD2 | - | TRBJ2-1 | TRBV27 | TGTGCCAGCAGTTTATTAGCGGGAGCGGGGAACAATGAGCAGTTCTTC | CASSLLAGAGNNEQFF
TRBD2 | - | TRBJ2-7 | TRBV14 | TGTGCCAGCAGTGGACTAGCGGGGCCCTACGAGCAGTACTTC | CASSGLAGPYEQYF
- | - | TRBJ2-1 | TRBV19 | TGTGCCAGTAGTACTCTGACGCTAGAAATCTCCTACAATGAGCAGTTCTTC | CASSTLTLEISYNEQFF
- | - | TRBJ2-1 | TRBV6-5 | TGTGCCAGCAGTGACCACAATGAGCAGTTCTTC | CASSDHNEQFF
- | - | TRBJ1-1 | TRBV10-3 | TGTGCCATCAGTGAGTCGGCAGGCACTGAAGCTTTCTTT | CAISESAGTEAFF
- | - | TRBJ2-2 | TRBV5-1 | TGCGCCAGCAGCTTGATTGCAGCGAACACCGGGGAGCTGTTTTTT | CASSLIAANTGELFF
- | - | TRBJ2-2 | TRBV30 | TGTGCCTGGAATCAGGGGACCGGGGAGCTGTTTTTT | CAWNQGTGELFF
TRBD2 | - | TRBJ2-1 | TRBV29-1 | TGCAGCGTTGATGGGACTACCTACAATGAGCAGTTCTTC | CSVDGTTYNEQFF
TRBD1 | - | TRBJ1-2 | TRBV12-5 | TGTGCTAGTGGTTCTGGACAGGGGCATGGCTACACCTTC | CASGSGQGHGYTF